This TCR beta chain was obtained from a study of blood T cell repertoires in COVID-19. Across the study: The analysed material was cDNA or gDNA that came from T cells, B-cell-depleted T cells, or PBMCs.

Germline-derived CDR1 and CDR2 are MNHEY and SVGAGI. Trimming left V 4 bases short and J 4 bases short, with 11 bases between. The CDR3 runs 13 residues. Only in-frame clones appear in the TCRdb table, and some are missing; sequencing was by immunoSEQ multiplex PCR. The table includes 40,000 to 50,000 clones, roughly 85% detected once. The V gene is TRBV6-5, the J gene TRBJ2-7, with TRBD1 as a possible D gene (5 bases). The sequence came from a woman older than 75 with acute or convalescent COVID-19. Material: peripheral blood. CDR3 bases: TGTGCCAGCAGTTTCAGACAGAGATACGAGCAGTACTTC. The encoded protein is CASSFRQRYEQYF.